The sequence of this T cell receptor beta chain was determined in a study of OX40 agonist ivuxolimab in advanced cancers. The overall study: Three patients, one with hepatocellular carcinoma and two with cutaneous melanoma, achieved partial responses.

Study-level results: Relative to CD4+, CD8+ T cells held more expanded clones on average. CD4+ and CD8+ T cells in blood underwent clonal expansion by week 6 at 0.1 to 3.0 mg/kg.

A remark on this clone: Its target is not known.

Only in-frame clones appear in the TCRdb table, and some are missing; sequencing was by immunoSEQ multiplex PCR. The data hold about 26,000 clones, with around four fifths observed a single time. Looked up from germline, CDR1 is MNHNS and CDR2 is SASEGT. This CDR3 is 15 amino acids long. V shed 1 base and J shed 8 bases, with 17 bases lying between them. The sample in question was CD4+ or CD8+ T cells sorted from blood, obtained in a trial of the OX40 agonist ivuxolimab. This sequence originates from an adult with an advanced solid tumor such as melanoma, head and neck, liver or kidney cancer. The rearrangement uses TRBV6-1 and TRBJ1-2, with D uncertain. The CDR3 region is CASSEGSEGIGGYTF. CDR3 bases: TGTGCCAGCAGTGAAGGGAGTGAGGGCATCGGCGGCTACACCTTC.